These 8 T cell receptor beta chains were sequenced from one sample in a study of CXCR3-negative and CXCR3-positive naive CD8 T cells. 5' RACE that incorporated UMI labels was used to prepare the TRB cDNA libraries. TCRdb reprocessed the 5' RACE reads; each CDR3 protein has one entry and no DNA is given. The sample data list about 39,000 distinct CDR3 sequences. Sequenced sample: naive CXCR3- CD8+ T cells from blood. Subset in this sample: CD45RO-CCR7+CD27+CD95- naive CD8+ T cells lacking CXCR3 (TNR3-). The receptor source for this set is a human donor in good health. Some clones in this sample may be carry-over from other donors' samples.

This sequence joins TRBV28 and TRBJ2-7; TCRdb selects TRBD1, and the lack of DNA leaves this call unchecked. CDR1 is MDHEN and CDR2 is SYDVKM in the germline V gene. CDR3 size: 14 residues. The CDR3: CASSGQGNSYEQYF.

The rearrangement uses TRBV7-9 and TRBJ2-7. The CDR3 is made up of 16 amino acids. From germline, CDR1 is SEHNR and CDR2 FQNEAQ (reference sequence). CDR3 region: CASSLVPSRNPYEQYF.

The chain recombines TRBV6-6 with TRBJ2-1. The CDR3 length is 17 residues. CDR1 is MNHNY and CDR2 is SVGAGI in the germline V gene (reference sequence). CDR3 in amino acids: CASSYPTGEGIYNEQFF.

The V call is TRBV7-9, the J call TRBJ1-2. This CDR3 region has 13 residues. Germline loops: CDR1 SEHNR, CDR2 FQNEAQ (reference sequence). The CDR3 spells CASSLSANYGYTF.

The rearrangement uses TRBV19 and TRBJ2-3; without DNA, the TCRdb call of TRBD1 cannot be checked. The germline V gene encodes CDR1 LNHDA and CDR2 SQIVND (reference sequence). The CDR3 runs 13 residues. CDR3 loop: CASSRQFTDTQYF. The full variable domain, in which reference TRBV19 and TRBJ2-3 provide the parts outside the CDR3, is DGGITQSPKYLFRKEGQNVTLSCEQNLNHDAMYWYRQDPGQGLRLIYYSQIVNDFQKGDIAEGYSVSREKKESFPLTVTSAQKNPTAFYLCASSRQFTDTQYFGPGTRLTVL.

V and J are TRBV3-1 and TRBJ2-5; the D gene TCRdb calls, TRBD1, cannot be checked with no DNA. The germline V gene encodes CDR1 LGHDT and CDR2 YNNKEL (reference sequence). The CDR3 loop spans 16 amino acids. The chain's CDR3 is CASSYAGVSLQETQYF.

CDR3 region: CASSSIDRQGPYEQYF. The J gene is TRBJ2-7, the V gene TRBV12-3 or TRBV12-4; the D gene TCRdb calls, TRBD1, cannot be checked with no DNA. The CDR3 is made up of 16 amino acids.

The chain couples TRBV27 to TRBJ2-7; TCRdb names TRBD1, which stays unverified in the absence of DNA. Germline V CDR1 and CDR2: MNHEY, SMNVEV (reference sequence). The CDR3 is 15 residues long. The CDR3 region is CASSPPGPPSYEQYF.